This T cell receptor (beta chain) came from a study of T cells in Graves' hyperthyroidism and ophthalmopathy. Study-wide results and caveats: Ophthalmopathy prediction by the model preceded onset by a median about 6.5 months.

Germline V gives CDR1 MNHNS, CDR2 SASEGT. The CDR3 has 14 residues. J gave up 5 bases and V 7 bases, and 11 bases lay outside the gene matches. This clonotype was recorded at least ten times. Its antigen is undetermined. Amplification of TCR beta CDR3 regions was performed using RNA transcripts as template. An initial round of RT-PCR targeting the TCR CDR3 relied on the HTBI primer set. TCRdb reprocessed the multiplex PCR reads with MiXCR, giving one entry per CDR3 protein. The data show roughly 160,000 distinct CDR3 sequences, less than 10% seen once. The sequencing sample was made of blood. The receptor was isolated from a woman aged 18-30 years with Graves' hyperthyroidism that later progressed to Graves' ophthalmopathy. The V and J genes are TRBV6-1 and TRBJ2-7; TRBD1 matches at 7 bases. CDR3 coding DNA: TGTGCCAGCAACAAAGGGGGCGCGAACCACGAGCAGTACTTC. Translated, it gives CASNKGGANHEQYF.